This TCR beta chain was observed in a study of identical twins. TCRdb re-called the 5' RACE reads with MiXCR, one entry per CDR3 protein. This sample carries 250,000 to 350,000 distinct CDR3 sequences, more than 8% of them seen once, and the ten largest clones take around 7.1%. This clonotype has at least ten counts. Trimming stripped 6 bases from V and 5 bases from J, with 7 bases between. Germline CDR1 is ENHRY and CDR2 is SYGVKD. The CDR3 runs to 11 residues. These data were likewise used in another study, on yellow fever vaccine responses in identical twins.

The J gene is TRBJ2-5, the V gene TRBV10-3; D is unclear. The TCR sequence derives from a woman aged 18-29 years in good health. The sample was CD8+ T cells sorted from blood. The DNA of the CDR3 is TGTGCCATCAGGGGTACGGAGACCCAGTACTTC. As protein: CAIRGTETQYF.